This record looks at one T cell receptor beta chain sequence and its context. This sample stems from a study of OX40 agonist ivuxolimab in advanced cancers. The CDR3 sequence is 14 residues long. Germline V lookup: CDR1 SGHTA, CDR2 FQGNSA. Trimming stripped 0 bases from V and 1 base from J, with 6 bases between. Autoimmune disease history or systemic immunosuppression was exclusionary. Clones were sequenced by immunoSEQ multiplex PCR, and TCRdb holds only the in-frame ones, with some missing. The sample has 25,000 or so clones; approximately 80% are singletons. The chain combines TRBV7-2 with TRBJ1-1; no reliable D call. This clonotype was sampled from an adult with an advanced solid tumor such as melanoma, head and neck, liver or kidney cancer. This specimen was CD4+ or CD8+ T cells sorted from blood, taken in a trial of the OX40 agonist ivuxolimab. The CDR3 nucleotides read TGTGCCAGCAGCTTAGCGCTATCGAACACTGAAGCTTTCTTT. Its protein is CASSLALSNTEAFF.